This T cell receptor (beta chain) was identified during a study of blood T cells in healthy people across ages. Next came a second PCR, run for about 6 to 12 cycles, which used a sample-barcoded 5' primer along with a J-beta primer mix. From the 5' RACE reads, TCRdb called clonotypes with MiXCR, one entry per CDR3 protein. In the table there are hundreds of thousands of distinct CDR3 sequences, just over 55% of which are singletons. Study-level results: Roughly linearly, TCR beta diversity per million T cells fell as age increased.

As for this clonotype: Its antigen is unknown.

Germline V gives CDR1 SGHRS, CDR2 YFSETQ. There are 15 residues in the CDR3. V was cut by 1 base and J by 2 bases, with 12 bases left in between. The chain combines TRBV5-1 with TRBJ1-1; D not certain. The receptor's source is a man aged 35 to 55 in good health. Material for sequencing was blood. The CDR3 nucleotides are TGCGCCAGCAGCTTGCTTCATTCGGCTAACACTGAAGCTTTCTTT. Encoded protein: CASSLLHSANTEAFF.